This TCR beta chain emerged from a study of blood T cell repertoires in COVID-19 (dated by TCRdb to 2020 to 2022). Regarding the research as a whole: Collaborator samples came from the United States, Italy and Spain and covered acute and convalescent phases of COVID-19. Deeply sampled blood TCRbeta repertoires from subjects exposed to, actively infected with, or recovered from COVID-19 were included in the dataset. Where available, HLA class I and class II types were taken from metadata supplied by the sample provider and were not determined by assay-based typing. The repertoires were made available in a free public database intended to serve as a resource for research on the immune response to SARS-CoV-2. The sample metadata nearly always contained a de-identified subject ID, COVID-19 status, age in years and sex. The prospective study material was composed of cDNA or gDNA derived from T cells, B-cell-depleted T cells, or PBMCs. The samples were drawn from the first 160 participants of the ongoing ImmuneRACE study and from under 1,500 subjects provided by 6 global collaborators.

TCRbeta CDR3 regions were amplified from genomic DNA by means of the immunoSEQ Assay, a bias-controlled multiplex PCR. The published analysis was carried out like this. The number of nucleated cells in each sample was estimated by amplification of reference gene primers within the assay. Sequence reads were collapsed and filtered to measure the absolute abundance of every unique TCRbeta CDR3 rearrangement. For each sample, productive Simpson clonality was calculated by taking the square root of Simpson's diversity index across productive rearrangements. Entries here come from immuneACCESS through TCRdb and include only in-frame sequences with V and J called. Some clones fail to appear in such tables; in the studies checked, an unresolved V gene covers under half of the shortfall, and the cause of the remainder is unknown. The DNA gave D and trimming, while V, J and clone size come from that table. Counted in this sample were approximately 200,000 clones; about nine tenths of them appeared once. Around 2.9% of the sample is in the top ten clones.

In the case of this clone: What this receptor recognizes is not known. Base-call qualities are not available, and no considerably larger clone is one nucleotide away.

Study-level results and caveats: How much clinical and demographic metadata was included differed by source and by participant, and the metadata was provided uncurated.

Each collaborating institution followed its own protocols to collect whole blood in K2EDTA tubes. For TCRbeta analysis, collaborators shipped samples as frozen whole blood, isolated PBMCs, or DNA extracted from either of those sample types. Its CDR3 holds 17 amino acids, cysteine through phenylalanine. The sequence is cut down to CDR3 DNA, 51 bases in frame from base 1. Here V drops 1 base and J drops 7 bases, and the junction holds 12 bases not matched to any gene. From a lookup of the germline V gene (reference sequence), CDR1 and CDR2 are SGHKS and YYEKEE. This TCR was recovered from a woman aged 55-69 years with acute or convalescent COVID-19. Sequencing was carried out using peripheral blood. Here the chain combines TRBV5-5 and TRBJ1-3, with 9 bases aligning to TRBD1. The bases are TGTGCCAGCAGCTTGATCCCCCCCGGGACAGGGTCCAACACCATATATTTT. The translation is CASSLIPPGTGSNTIYF. With all but the CDR3 taken from the reference TRBV5-5 and TRBJ1-3 genes, the full variable domain is: DAGVTQSPTHLIKTRGQQVTLRCSPISGHKSVSWYQQVLGQGPQFIFQYYEKEERGRGNFPDRFSARQFPNYSSELNVNALLLGDSALYLCASSLIPPGTGSNTIYFGEGSWLTVV.